This TCR beta chain was captured in a study of cytomegalovirus exposure and HLA in healthy donors. This CDR3 region has 15 residues. The trim removed 3 bases at V and 3 bases at J, leaving 5 bases unmatched. Germline assignment: CDR1 SGDLS and CDR2 YYNGEE. Study-wide results and limits: In a later analysis, TCR beta V- and J-gene trimming was associated with a missense DCLRE1C variant. The study reported that TCR beta sequences accurately predicted HLA-A and HLA-B alleles in most subjects.

This PCR relied on a set of 60 Vbeta primers and 13 Jbeta primers. Measured with immunoSEQ multiplex PCR; TCRdb has only the in-frame clones, and not every one. The sample data list about 75,000 clones. Notes on this clone: Its antigen is as yet unknown.

The TCR sequence derives from a man aged 18 to 30 in good health and CMV-seropositive. The chain joins TRBV9 to TRBJ1-5, with 8 bases lining up with TRBD1. Material for sequencing was PBMCs. The CDR3 sequence is CASSAGTGLNQPQHF. CDR3 in DNA: TGTGCCAGCAGCGCTGGGACAGGCCTCAATCAGCCCCAGCATTTT.